A single sample is the source of the 31 T cell receptor beta chains below, sequenced in a study of cytotoxic CD8 clonotypes in ibrutinib-treated CLL. The assay was immunoSEQ multiplex PCR, and TCRdb's table has in-frame clones only and misses some. Of under 300,000 clones listed, 70% are singletons. Sequenced material: PBMCs, taken after 24 months of ibrutinib treatment. The source of these receptors is a human donor with chronic lymphocytic leukemia.

This chain connects TRBV19 to TRBJ1-2, with 7 bases that match TRBD1. V was clipped by 2 bases and J by 0 bases; unmatched bases: 9. The CDR3 covers 17 residues. Germline V gives CDR1 LNHDA, CDR2 SQIVND (reference sequence). CDR3 bases: TGTGCCAGTAGTATACGACAGGGCGGTGGGCCTAACTATGGCTACACCTTC. It specifies CASSIRQGGGPNYGYTF. The full variable domain, its missing parts supplied by reference TRBV19 and TRBJ1-2, is DGGITQSPKYLFRKEGQNVTLSCEQNLNHDAMYWYRQDPGQGLRLIYYSQIVNDFQKGDIAEGYSVSREKKESFPLTVTSAQKNPTAFYLCASSIRQGGGPNYGYTFGSGTRLTVV.

The rearrangement links TRBV2 to TRBJ2-2; D remains unclear. Trimming removed 8 bases from V and 5 bases from J, with 18 bases in between. The CDR3 is made up of 15 amino acids. Germline CDR1 reads SNHLY; CDR2 reads FYNNEI. The CDR3 is CASRFSPIVTGELFF. For the CDR3, the DNA is TGTGCCAGCCGATTCTCCCCTATCGTGACCGGGGAGCTGTTTTTT.

This clone has only one observation. The V and J genes are TRBV7-9 and TRBJ2-3; D gene unclear. Trimming removed 4 bases from V and 5 bases from J, with 7 bases in between. From germline, CDR1 is SEHNR and CDR2 FQNEAQ (reference sequence). The CDR3 extends over 12 amino acids. This CDR3 reads CASSWIIDTQYF. CDR3 bases: TGTGCCAGCAGCTGGATTATAGATACGCAGTATTTT.

The genes are TRBV18 and TRBJ2-5; 8 bases are shared with TRBD2. CDR3 length equals 16 residues. The germline V gene encodes CDR1 KGHSH and CDR2 LQKENI. V trimming: 0 bases; J trimming: 4 bases; junction bases outside the gene matches: 7. The CDR3 reads CASSPPTGTRGETQYF. The CDR3 DNA is TGTGCCAGCTCACCACCAACCGGGACTAGAGGAGAGACCCAGTACTTC.

The V and J genes are TRBV6-5 and TRBJ2-7; 7 bases line up with TRBD2. V gave up 5 bases and J gave up 0 bases; unmatched junction bases: 7. Germline CDR1 and CDR2: MNHEY and SVGAGI. The CDR3 is 15 residues long. Written as DNA, the CDR3 is TGTGCCAGCAGTCGCCCTAGCGGCAGCTCCTACGAGCAGTACTTC. Its translation: CASSRPSGSSYEQYF.

This chain joins TRBV27 and TRBJ1-1; 8 bases match TRBD1. This CDR3 contains 15 residues. Losses at the gene ends were 0 bases for V and 4 bases for J; bases not matched to a gene: 4. Germline loops: CDR1 MNHEY, CDR2 SMNVEV (reference sequence). Here the CDR3 reads CASSLSTGGSTEAFF. For the CDR3, the DNA is TGTGCCAGCAGTTTATCAACAGGGGGGAGCACTGAAGCTTTCTTT.

Only a few counts were recorded for this clone. The chain combines TRBV4-2 with TRBJ2-2; D call uncertain. The CDR3 is 10 residues long. The germline V gene encodes CDR1 LGHNA and CDR2 YNFKEQ. V was shortened by 10 bases and J by 5 bases, with 5 bases between the two germline ends. CDR3 bases: TGTGCCATCGGAACCGGGGAGCTGTTTTTT. It encodes CAIGTGELFF.

The gene calls are TRBV27 and TRBJ1-2, with D hard to call. CDR3 size: 13 residues. V was shortened by 10 bases and J by 0 bases, with 12 bases between the two germline ends. CDR1 is MNHEY and CDR2 is SMNVEV in the germline V gene (reference sequence). CDR3 sequence (DNA): TGTGCCACCTACTCAGGAGCTAACTATGGCTACACCTTC. This sequence encodes CATYSGANYGYTF.

The chain couples TRBV18 to TRBJ2-4; 10 bases align to TRBD1. Germline CDR1 is KGHSH and CDR2 is LQKENI. The trim removed 4 bases at V and 0 bases at J, leaving 0 bases unmatched. This CDR3 is 15 amino acids long. CDR3 coding DNA: TGTGCCAGCTCACGGGACAGGGGAGCCAAAAACATTCAGTACTTC. This gives the protein CASSRDRGAKNIQYF. The full variable domain, completed using reference TRBV18 and TRBJ2-4, is NAGVMQNPRHLVRRRGQEARLRCSPMKGHSHVYWYRQLPEEGLKFMVYLQKENIIDESGMPKERFSAEFPKEGPSILRIQQVVRGDSAAYFCASSRDRGAKNIQYFGAGTRLSVL.

The chain carries TRBV9 and TRBJ2-7; a possible D gene is TRBD1 (5 bases). CDR3 size: 13 residues. Deletions cut 3 bases from V and 0 bases from J, with 7 bases between. CDR1 and CDR2 (germline): SGDLS, YYNGEE. The CDR3 DNA reads TGTGCCAGCAGCGGGGGCCTCTCCTACGAGCAGTACTTC. Translation gives CASSGGLSYEQYF.

In this sample, this clone turned up a few times. The chain employs TRBV6-1 and TRBJ2-3, with 10 positions matching TRBD2. Germline-derived CDR1 and CDR2 are MNHNS and SASEGT. Trimming at V came to 1 base and at J to 6 bases, leaving 4 bases not matched to a gene. The CDR3 sequence is 15 residues long. This CDR3 reads CASSEDDSGRDTQYF. The CDR3 DNA reads as TGTGCCAGCAGTGAAGACGATAGCGGGAGGGATACGCAGTATTTT.

The chain links TRBV5-6 to TRBJ2-3; D is unresolved. The CDR3 extends over 12 amino acids. Between the trimmed V and J ends, which lost 5 bases and 5 bases, there was a span of 9 bases. Germline V gene data show CDR1 as SGHDT and CDR2 as YYEEEE. The CDR3 spells CASRLMGDTQYF. Written as DNA, the CDR3 is TGTGCCAGCAGGCTAATGGGAGATACGCAGTATTTT. Full variable domain (remainder filled in from reference TRBV5-6 and TRBJ2-3): DAGVTQSPTHLIKTRGQQVTLRCSPKSGHDTVSWYQQALGQGPQFIFQYYEEEERQRGNFPDRFSGHQFPNYSSELNVNALLLGDSALYLCASRLMGDTQYFGPGTRLTVL.

The chain carries TRBV29-1 and TRBJ1-1; no reliable D call. There are 12 residues in the CDR3. In germline, CDR1 is SQVTM, CDR2 ANQGSEA. V was clipped by 5 bases and J by 4 bases, with 11 bases between them. This CDR3 reads CSVMPPGTEAFF. CDR3 coding DNA: TGCAGCGTTATGCCCCCGGGCACTGAAGCTTTCTTT. Drawing the rest from reference TRBV29-1 and TRBJ1-1, the complete variable domain is SAVISQKPSRDICQRGTSLTIQCQVDSQVTMMFWYRQQPGQSLTLIATANQGSEATYESGFVIDKFPISRPNLTFSTLTVSNMSPEDSSIYLCSVMPPGTEAFFGQGTRLTVV.

This clone was seen a few times. The chain couples TRBV14 to TRBJ2-3, with D perhaps assigned TRBD1 or TRBD2 (5 bases each). V was cut by 4 bases and J by 2 bases, with 10 bases left in between. The CDR3 is 14 residues long. Germline assignment: CDR1 SGHDN and CDR2 FVKESK. CDR3 coding DNA: TGTGCCAGCAGCCCTTGGGGGATCACAGATACGCAGTATTTT. This encodes CASSPWGITDTQYF.

This chain connects TRBV6-4 to TRBJ2-3, with D unclear. The germline V gene has CDR1 MRHNA and CDR2 SNTAGT. The germline V and J ends were trimmed by 6 bases and 0 bases, with 16 bases remaining between them. The CDR3 totals 16 residues. Here the CDR3 DNA reads TGTGCCAGCAGGACTTCACTACCCCCTAGCACAGATACGCAGTATTTT. It codes for CASRTSLPPSTDTQYF.

This clone has a handful of counts. The chain recombines TRBV19 with TRBJ2-5; D remains unclear. CDR3 length: 11 residues. Germline V CDR1 and CDR2: LNHDA, SQIVND (reference sequence). The CDR3 DNA reads as TGTGCGGATCAGTGCCAAGAGACCCAGTACTTC. Its translation is CADQCQETQYF.

Only a few counts were recorded for this clone. The V and J genes are TRBV27 and TRBJ1-5; D remains ambiguous. Trimming took 5 bases from V and 3 from J, leaving 14 bases between them. CDR1 is MNHEY and CDR2 is SMNVEV in the germline V gene (reference sequence). There are 15 residues in the CDR3. CDR3 coding DNA: TGTGCCAGCAGTCGGAGTTCAGGACCCAATCAGCCCCAGCATTTT. Amino acid sequence: CASSRSSGPNQPQHF.

This clone appeared a few times. The V gene is TRBV29-1, the J gene TRBJ2-7, with 9 bases lining up with TRBD1. The junction had 5 bases not matched to a gene; V was cut back by 5 bases and J by 3 bases. Per germline, CDR1 SQVTM and CDR2 ANQGSEA. The CDR3 loop spans 13 amino acids. As DNA, the CDR3 is TGCAGCGTTCCAGGACAGGGGCTCTACGAGCAGTACTTC. As protein: CSVPGQGLYEQYF.

The chain employs TRBV9 and TRBJ1-3; 9 positions match TRBD1. V gave up 3 bases and J gave up 3 bases; unmatched junction bases: 4. This CDR3 contains 15 residues. Looked up from germline, CDR1 is SGDLS and CDR2 is YYNGEE. The CDR3 bases are TGTGCCAGCAGCGAAACAGGGGGCTTTGGAAACACCATATATTTT. Its translation: CASSETGGFGNTIYF.

The chain uses TRBV28 and TRBJ2-1; D gene ambiguous. This CDR3 is 15 amino acids long. Germline loops: CDR1 MDHEN, CDR2 SYDVKM. Trimming left V 1 base short and J 4 bases short, with 11 bases between. The CDR3 bases are TGTGCCAGCAGTTTATCCCAAATGGTGTACAATGAGCAGTTCTTC. It specifies CASSLSQMVYNEQFF.

J is TRBJ2-3 and V is TRBV6-5; 8 nucleotides agree with TRBD2. The germline gives CDR1 MNHEY, CDR2 SVGAGI. The CDR3 length is 16 residues. Trimming removed 3 bases from V and 3 bases from J; junction bases left unmatched: 8. The CDR3 nucleotides are TGTGCCAGCAGTTATCCGAGCGGGAGTGGTACAGATACGCAGTATTTT. It encodes CASSYPSGSGTDTQYF.

The gene calls are TRBV28 and TRBJ2-1, with D tentatively TRBD2 (7 bases). The V end lost 7 bases, the J end lost 5 bases, and 15 bases lay between the germline ends. Looked up from germline, CDR1 is MDHEN and CDR2 is SYDVKM. The CDR3 is 14 residues long. The CDR3 nucleotides read TGTGCCAGCAACATCCGCGGGGGCAACAATGAGCAGTTCTTC. Translated, it gives CASNIRGGNNEQFF. Filled out from reference TRBV28 and TRBJ2-1, the complete variable domain reads DVKVTQSSRYLVKRTGEKVFLECVQDMDHENMFWYRQDPGLGLRLIYFSYDVKMKEKGDIPEGYSVSREKKERFSLILESASTNQTSMYLCASNIRGGNNEQFFGPGTRLTVL.

V usage is TRBV27 and J usage is TRBJ2-1; either TRBD1 or TRBD2 may fit D (6 bases each). Between the trimmed V and J ends, which lost 5 bases and 8 bases, there was a span of 22 bases. The CDR3 consists of 16 residues. Germline CDR1 MNHEY, CDR2 SMNVEV (reference sequence). The CDR3 DNA reads TGTGCCAGCAGTACACCACAGGGCGGGGACGTTCATGAGCAGTTCTTC. Translated: CASSTPQGGDVHEQFF.

This chain uses TRBV27 with TRBJ2-3; D unclear. Trimming took off 6 bases at V and 5 bases at J, with 18 bases between the two ends. The length of the CDR3 is 15 residues. Germline CDR1 and CDR2: MNHEY and SMNVEV (reference sequence). CDR3 nucleotides: TGTGCCAGCAGCTTCAGCGCGGAGATCATAGATACGCAGTATTTT. Protein: CASSFSAEIIDTQYF.

V and J are TRBV28 and TRBJ1-1, with D unresolved. The length of the CDR3 is 14 residues. Trimming took 4 bases from V and 1 from J, leaving 10 bases between them. The germline V gene encodes CDR1 MDHEN and CDR2 SYDVKM. CDR3 in amino acids: CASSSPGENTEAFF. CDR3 nucleotides: TGTGCCAGCAGTTCCCCGGGAGAGAACACTGAAGCTTTCTTT.

The CDR3 nucleotides are TGTGCCATCAGAGAACGGGACAACTCCTACAATGAGCAGTTCTTC. Translated: CAIRERDNSYNEQFF. This rearrangement joins TRBV10-3 to TRBJ2-1, with a possible D match to TRBD1 (6 bases). V was shortened by 6 bases and J by 0 bases, with 12 bases between the two germline ends. The CDR3 loop spans 15 amino acids. Germline V lookup: CDR1 ENHRY, CDR2 SYGVKD.

This chain connects TRBV4-3 to TRBJ2-4; no clear D. This CDR3 spans 14 amino acids. Between the trimmed V and J ends, which lost 3 bases and 3 bases, there was a span of 9 bases. Looked up from germline, CDR1 is LGHNA and CDR2 is YSLEER. DNA of the CDR3: TGCGCCAGCAGCCAGGAACCGAACAAAAACATTCAGTACTTC. Translating gives CASSQEPNKNIQYF.

This rearrangement joins TRBV6-5 to TRBJ2-7, with D hard to call. The germline CDR1 and CDR2 sequences are MNHEY and SVGAGI. Trimming left V 8 bases short and J 5 bases short, with 13 bases between. This CDR3 has 12 residues. CDR3 sequence (DNA): TGTGCCAGCGGGGTCCTGGGCCACGAGCAGTACTTC. It yields the protein CASGVLGHEQYF.

The V and J genes are TRBV27 and TRBJ1-5; D might be TRBD1 (5 bases). V lost 2 bases and J 3 bases, leaving 14 bases between the germline ends. This CDR3 is 16 amino acids long. Germline CDR1 reads MNHEY; CDR2 reads SMNVEV (reference sequence). The CDR3 region is CASSLRSGVHNQPQHF. The CDR3 DNA reads TGTGCCAGCAGTTTACGATCGGGGGTGCACAATCAGCCCCAGCATTTT.

This chain links TRBV4-3 with TRBJ2-2, with D unresolved. The CDR3 loop spans 14 amino acids. V gave up 6 bases and J gave up 1 base, with 9 bases separating them. Germline V CDR1 and CDR2: LGHNA, YSLEER. CDR3 nucleotides: TGCGCCAGCAGGCTGACGGAGAACACCGGGGAGCTGTTTTTT. Its translation: CASRLTENTGELFF.

This rearrangement joins TRBV18 to TRBJ2-7, with 9 nucleotides matching TRBD1. The J segment lost 5 bases and the V segment lost 6 bases, leaving 8 bases of the junction unmatched. This CDR3 has 14 amino acids. CDR1 and CDR2 (germline): KGHSH, LQKENI. Here the CDR3 reads CASSLGTGPDEQYF. CDR3 in DNA: TGTGCCAGCTCTCTTGGGACAGGGCCGGACGAGCAGTACTTC.